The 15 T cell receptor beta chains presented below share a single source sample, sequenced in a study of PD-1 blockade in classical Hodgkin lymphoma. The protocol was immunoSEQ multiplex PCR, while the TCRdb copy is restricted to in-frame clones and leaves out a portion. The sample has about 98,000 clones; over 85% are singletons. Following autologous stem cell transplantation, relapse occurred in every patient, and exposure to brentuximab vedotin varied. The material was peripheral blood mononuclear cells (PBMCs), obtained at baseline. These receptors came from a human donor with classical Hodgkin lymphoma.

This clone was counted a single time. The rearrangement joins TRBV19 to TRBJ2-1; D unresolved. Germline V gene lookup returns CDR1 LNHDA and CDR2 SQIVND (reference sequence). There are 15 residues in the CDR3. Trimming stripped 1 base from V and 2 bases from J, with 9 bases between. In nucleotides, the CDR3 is TGTGCCAGTAGTATAGTAAGCGTCCCCTACAATGAGCAGTTCTTC. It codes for CASSIVSVPYNEQFF.

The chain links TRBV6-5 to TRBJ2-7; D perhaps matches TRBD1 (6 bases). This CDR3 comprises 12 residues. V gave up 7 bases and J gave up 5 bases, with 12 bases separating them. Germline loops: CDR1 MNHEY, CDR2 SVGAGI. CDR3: CASKPDSHEQYF. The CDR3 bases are TGTGCCAGCAAACCGGACAGCCACGAGCAGTACTTC.

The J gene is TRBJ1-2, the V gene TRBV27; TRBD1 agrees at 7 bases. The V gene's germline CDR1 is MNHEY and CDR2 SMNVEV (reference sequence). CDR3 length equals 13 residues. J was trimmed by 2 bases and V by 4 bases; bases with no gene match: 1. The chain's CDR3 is CASSWDRNYGYTF. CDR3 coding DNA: TGTGCCAGCAGTTGGGACAGAAACTATGGCTACACCTTC.

CDR3 region: CASTIFLAGASYEQYF. CDR3 nucleotide sequence: TGTGCCAGCACCATATTTCTAGCGGGAGCCTCCTACGAGCAGTACTTC. The chain couples TRBV11-2 to TRBJ2-7; 10 positions agree with TRBD2. There are 16 residues in the CDR3. CDR1 SGHAT and CDR2 FQNNGV come from the germline V gene. V dropped 7 bases and J dropped 0; count of bases not matched to a gene: 9. The full variable domain, with the rest looked up from reference TRBV11-2 and TRBJ2-7, is EAGVAQSPRYKIIEKRQSVAFWCNPISGHATLYWYQQILGQGPKLLIQFQNNGVVDDSQLPKDRFSAERLKGVDSTLKIQPAKLEDSAVYLCASTIFLAGASYEQYFGPGTRLTVT.

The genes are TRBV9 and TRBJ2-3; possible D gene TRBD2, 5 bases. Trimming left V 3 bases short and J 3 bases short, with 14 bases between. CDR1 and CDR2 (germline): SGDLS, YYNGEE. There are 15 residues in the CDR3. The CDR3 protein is CASSGLGGLTDTQYF. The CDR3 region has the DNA TGTGCCAGCAGCGGGCTGGGCGGGTTAACAGATACGCAGTATTTT.

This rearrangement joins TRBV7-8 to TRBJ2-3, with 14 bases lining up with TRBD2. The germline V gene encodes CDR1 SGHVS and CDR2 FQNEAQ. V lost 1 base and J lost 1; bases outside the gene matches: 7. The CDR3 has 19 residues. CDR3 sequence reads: CASSLDLGGLAGGTDTQYF. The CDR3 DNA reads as TGTGCCAGCAGCTTAGATTTGGGGGGACTAGCGGGAGGCACAGATACGCAGTATTTT. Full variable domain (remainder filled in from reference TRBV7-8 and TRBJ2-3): GAGVSQSPRYKVAKRGQDVALRCDPISGHVSLFWYQQALGQGPEFLTYFQNEAQLDKSGLPSDRFFAERPEGSVSTLKIQRTQQEDSAVYLCASSLDLGGLAGGTDTQYFGPGTRLTVL.

CDR3 residues: CSVEVPDGYYGYTF. The CDR3, as DNA: TGCAGCGTTGAAGTCCCGGACGGATACTATGGCTACACCTTC. This chain uses TRBV29-1 with TRBJ1-2; D gene unclear. This CDR3 spans 14 amino acids. Germline V gene lookup returns CDR1 SQVTM and CDR2 ANQGSEA. Trimming took off 1 base at V and 3 bases at J, with 12 bases between the two ends.

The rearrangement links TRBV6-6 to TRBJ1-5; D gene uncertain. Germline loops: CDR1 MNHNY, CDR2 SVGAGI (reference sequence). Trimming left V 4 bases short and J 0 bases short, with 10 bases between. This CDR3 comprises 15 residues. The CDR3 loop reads CASSSSDGSNQPQHF. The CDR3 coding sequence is TGTGCCAGCAGTTCCTCGGACGGTAGCAATCAGCCCCAGCATTTT.

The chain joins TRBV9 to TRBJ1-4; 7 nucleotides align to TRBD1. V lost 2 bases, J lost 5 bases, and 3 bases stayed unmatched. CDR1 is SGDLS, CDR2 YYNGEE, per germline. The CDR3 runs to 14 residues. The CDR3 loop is CASSVRGRNEKLFF. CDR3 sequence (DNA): TGTGCCAGCAGCGTGAGGGGGCGGAATGAAAAACTGTTTTTT.

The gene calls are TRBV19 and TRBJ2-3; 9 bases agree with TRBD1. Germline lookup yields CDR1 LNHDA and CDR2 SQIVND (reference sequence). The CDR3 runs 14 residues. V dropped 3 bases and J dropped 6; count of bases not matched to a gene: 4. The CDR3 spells CASSIPGQGDTQYF. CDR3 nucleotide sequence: TGTGCCAGTAGTATCCCGGGACAGGGCGATACGCAGTATTTT.

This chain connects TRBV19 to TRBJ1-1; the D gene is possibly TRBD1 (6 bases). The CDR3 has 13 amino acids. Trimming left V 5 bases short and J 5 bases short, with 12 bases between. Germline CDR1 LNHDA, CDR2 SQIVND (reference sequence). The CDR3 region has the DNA TGTGCCAGTAGTGACAGGTTATGGACTGAAGCTTTCTTT. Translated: CASSDRLWTEAFF.

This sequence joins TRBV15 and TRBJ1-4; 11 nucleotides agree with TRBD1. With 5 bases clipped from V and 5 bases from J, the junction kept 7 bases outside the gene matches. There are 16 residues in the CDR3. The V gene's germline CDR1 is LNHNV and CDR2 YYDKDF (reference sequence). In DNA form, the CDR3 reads TGTGCCACCAGCCCATTCCGGACAGGGGGCAATGAAAAACTGTTTTTT. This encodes CATSPFRTGGNEKLFF.

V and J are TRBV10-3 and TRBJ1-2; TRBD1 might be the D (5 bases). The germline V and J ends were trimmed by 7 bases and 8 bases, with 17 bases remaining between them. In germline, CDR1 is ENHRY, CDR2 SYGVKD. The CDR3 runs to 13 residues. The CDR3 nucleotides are TGTGCCATCAAGTCAGGCAGGGTTGAAGGCTACACCTTC. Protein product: CAIKSGRVEGYTF.

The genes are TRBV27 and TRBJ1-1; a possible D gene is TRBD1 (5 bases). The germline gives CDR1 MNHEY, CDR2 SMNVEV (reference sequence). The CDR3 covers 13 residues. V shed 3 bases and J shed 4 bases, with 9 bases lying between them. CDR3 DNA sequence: TGTGCCAGCAGTTTCGGGGGACTCACTGAAGCTTTCTTT. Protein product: CASSFGGLTEAFF.

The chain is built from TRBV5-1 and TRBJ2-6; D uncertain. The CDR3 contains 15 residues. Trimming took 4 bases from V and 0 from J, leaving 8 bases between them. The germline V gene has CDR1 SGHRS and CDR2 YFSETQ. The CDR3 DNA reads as TGCGCCAGCAGCCGACTTAGCTCTGGGGCCAACGTCCTGACTTTC. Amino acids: CASSRLSSGANVLTF.